The TCR beta chain under discussion was sequenced for a study of cytotoxic CD8 clonotypes in ibrutinib-treated CLL. This CDR3 comprises 13 residues. Trimming pared 5 bases from V and 7 bases from J, leaving 12 bases between. Germline loops: CDR1 MNHEY, CDR2 SVGAGI. This table comes from immunoSEQ multiplex PCR, and its TCRdb copy is limited to in-frame clones, with some not included. In the table there are 110,000 to 150,000 clones, about 80% of which are singletons. The material sequenced was PBMCs, taken after 12 months of ibrutinib treatment. The V call is TRBV6-5, the J call TRBJ1-5; the D gene is possibly TRBD1 (5 bases). The clonotype originates from a human donor with chronic lymphocytic leukemia. This CDR3 is CASSLRDYQPQHF. The CDR3 bases are TGTGCCAGCAGTCTCCGGGACTACCAGCCCCAGCATTTT.